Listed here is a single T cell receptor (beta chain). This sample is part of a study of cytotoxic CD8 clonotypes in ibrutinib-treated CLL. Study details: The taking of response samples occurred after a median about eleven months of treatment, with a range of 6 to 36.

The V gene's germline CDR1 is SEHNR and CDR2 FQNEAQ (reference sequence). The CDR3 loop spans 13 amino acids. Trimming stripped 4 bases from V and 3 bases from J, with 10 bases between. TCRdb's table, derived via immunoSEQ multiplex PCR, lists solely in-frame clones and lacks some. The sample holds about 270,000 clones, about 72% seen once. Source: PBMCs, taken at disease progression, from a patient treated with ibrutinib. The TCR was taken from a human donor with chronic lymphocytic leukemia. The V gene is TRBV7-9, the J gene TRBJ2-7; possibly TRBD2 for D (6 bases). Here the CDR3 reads CASSWGVNYEQYF. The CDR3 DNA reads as TGTGCCAGCAGCTGGGGGGTGAACTACGAGCAGTACTTC.